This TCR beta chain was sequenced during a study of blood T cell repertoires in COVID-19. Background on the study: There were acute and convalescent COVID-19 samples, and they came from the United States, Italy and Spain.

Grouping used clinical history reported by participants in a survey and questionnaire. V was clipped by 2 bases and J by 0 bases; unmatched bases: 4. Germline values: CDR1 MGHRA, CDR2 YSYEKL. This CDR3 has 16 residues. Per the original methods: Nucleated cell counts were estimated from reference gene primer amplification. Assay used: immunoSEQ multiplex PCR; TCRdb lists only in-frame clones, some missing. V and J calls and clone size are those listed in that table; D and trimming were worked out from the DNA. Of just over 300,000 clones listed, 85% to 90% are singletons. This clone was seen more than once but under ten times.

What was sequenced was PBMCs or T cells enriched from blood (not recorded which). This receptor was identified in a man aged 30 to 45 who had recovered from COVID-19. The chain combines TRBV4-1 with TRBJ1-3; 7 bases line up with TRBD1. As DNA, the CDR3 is TGCGCCAGCAGCCAAACCGGGACAGCCTCTGGAAACACCATATATTTT. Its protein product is CASSQTGTASGNTIYF.